This TCR beta chain was observed in a study of human T cells and chemical hapten exposure. Time point of the sample: patch test 2, 6 weeks after DPC sensitization. Described treatment: therapeutic diphenylcyclopropenone sensitization with weekly scalp DPC. Patch tests were applied only after blood draws. Sequencing started from total RNA isolated from unfractionated whole blood. CDR3 size: 14 residues. Germline CDR1 reads MNHNY; CDR2 reads SVGAGI (reference sequence). Trimming stripped 3 bases from V and 10 bases from J, with 13 bases between. In this sample, this clonotype turned up a few times. The antigen is unknown. From the RACE reads, TCRdb called clonotypes with MiXCR, one entry per CDR3 protein. The table has fewer than 100,000 distinct CDR3 sequences, 7.5% to 10% seen once. Whole-study findings and limits: With regard to DPC sensitization, TCRs above 1 in 1000 frequency did not change. While controls formed fewer of them, expanded TCRs formed significantly more large CDR3 similarity clusters.

This TCR derives from a middle-aged woman with alopecia areata. Some clones in this sample may be carry-over from other donors' samples. The material sequenced was whole blood, taken in connection with sensitization to the hapten diphenylcyclopropenone (DPC). The chain is built from TRBV6-6 and TRBJ1-6; D possibly corresponds to TRBD1 (6 bases). CDR3 sequence reads: CASSYRGERSPLHF. The DNA for the CDR3 is TGTGCCAGCAGTTATAGGGGGGAAAGATCACCCCTCCACTTT.